A selection of T cell receptor beta chains follows, all from one sample in a study of cytomegalovirus exposure and HLA in healthy donors. Only in-frame clones appear in the TCRdb table, and some are missing; sequencing was by immunoSEQ multiplex PCR. The table records more than 250,000 clones, approximately 90% of them present only once. The sequencing sample was made of PBMCs. These receptor sequences come from a woman between 18 and 29 years old in good health and CMV-seronegative. CDR3s include the opening cysteine and the closing phenylalanine or tryptophan. Fields, in order: D gene, V gene, clone size, J gene, CDR3 DNA, CDR3 protein. A D gene is named only where the DNA matches it firmly. Clone size appears in some rows only: once, few, many, or a class for an expanded clone.

D gene: TRBD1
V gene: TRBV30
clone size: -
J gene: TRBJ2-7
CDR3 DNA: TGCGCCTGGAGTCCCGGGACAGGGGTTCCCTACGAGCAGTACTTC
CDR3 protein: CAWSPGTGVPYEQYF

D gene: TRBD1
V gene: TRBV16
clone size: -
J gene: TRBJ1-4
CDR3 DNA: TGTGCCAGCAGCGAGATTCGGACAGGGCCTGATAATGAAAAACTGTTTTTT
CDR3 protein: CASSEIRTGPDNEKLFF

D gene: TRBD1
V gene: TRBV7-9
clone size: -
J gene: TRBJ1-3
CDR3 DNA: TGTGCCAGCAGCTTAGTGGGGACAGGGGCTGGAAACACCATATATTTT
CDR3 protein: CASSLVGTGAGNTIYF

D gene: -
V gene: TRBV14
clone size: -
J gene: TRBJ2-1
CDR3 DNA: TGTGCCACCTCTATCGGCGGGGATACCTACAATGAGCAGTTCTTC
CDR3 protein: CATSIGGDTYNEQFF

D gene: TRBD1
V gene: TRBV7-2
clone size: -
J gene: TRBJ2-7
CDR3 DNA: TGTGCCAGCAGCATTAGCGGCGGGACAGGGTGGAACGAGCAGTACTTC
CDR3 protein: CASSISGGTGWNEQYF

D gene: TRBD2
V gene: TRBV5-4
clone size: -
J gene: TRBJ2-7
CDR3 DNA: TGTGCCAGCAGCTTGGGGGGACTAGCGGGGACGCCTTCCTACGAGCAGTACTTC
CDR3 protein: CASSLGGLAGTPSYEQYF

D gene: TRBD1
V gene: TRBV29-1
clone size: -
J gene: TRBJ1-2
CDR3 DNA: TGCAGCGTTACCGGGACAGAAGACTATGGCTACACCTTC
CDR3 protein: CSVTGTEDYGYTF

D gene: TRBD1
V gene: TRBV23-1
clone size: -
J gene: TRBJ1-1
CDR3 DNA: TGCGCCAGCAGTCAATGCTTTTGGTCAGGAGGGGGCCAGACTTGGTTTTCCGAAGCTTTCTTT
CDR3 protein: CASSQCFWSGGGQTWFSEAFF

D gene: -
V gene: TRBV9
clone size: -
J gene: TRBJ1-1
CDR3 DNA: TGTGCCAGCAGCCATGGGGAGGGGGTGAACACTGAAGCTTTCTTT
CDR3 protein: CASSHGEGVNTEAFF

D gene: -
V gene: TRBV9
clone size: -
J gene: TRBJ2-1
CDR3 DNA: TGTGCCAGCAGTGACCAGGGAAAGCAGTTCTTC
CDR3 protein: CASSDQGKQFF

D gene: TRBD1
V gene: TRBV7-9
clone size: -
J gene: TRBJ1-2
CDR3 DNA: TGTGCCAGCAGCCGTCCGGGACAGGGCGGAGGCTACACCTTC
CDR3 protein: CASSRPGQGGGYTF

D gene: TRBD1
V gene: TRBV5-1
clone size: -
J gene: TRBJ1-3
CDR3 DNA: TGCGCCAGCAGCTTACGACAGGGTGACGGAAACACCATATATTTT
CDR3 protein: CASSLRQGDGNTIYF

D gene: TRBD1
V gene: TRBV5-6
clone size: -
J gene: TRBJ2-2
CDR3 DNA: TGTGCCAGCAGCTCCTTCACAGACAGGGTCGGGACCGGGGAGCTGTTTTTT
CDR3 protein: CASSSFTDRVGTGELFF

D gene: -
V gene: TRBV14
clone size: -
J gene: TRBJ2-5
CDR3 DNA: TGTGCCAGCAGCCGAGTGGGGGGAGAGACCCAGTACTTC
CDR3 protein: CASSRVGGETQYF

D gene: TRBD2
V gene: TRBV13
clone size: -
J gene: TRBJ2-7
CDR3 DNA: TGTGCCAGCAGCCGGACTAGCGGGGCTTGGAGCTCCTACGAGCAGTACTTC
CDR3 protein: CASSRTSGAWSSYEQYF

D gene: TRBD1
V gene: TRBV19
clone size: many
J gene: TRBJ2-1
CDR3 DNA: TGTGCCAGTAAAAGTGCAGGGGGACCCTACAATGAGCAGTTCTTC
CDR3 protein: CASKSAGGPYNEQFF

D gene: TRBD1
V gene: TRBV11-3
clone size: -
J gene: TRBJ2-3
CDR3 DNA: TGTGCCAGCAGCTTAATAGCAGGGGGCTTTGATACGCAGTATTTT
CDR3 protein: CASSLIAGGFDTQYF

D gene: TRBD1
V gene: TRBV18
clone size: -
J gene: TRBJ1-1
CDR3 DNA: TGTGCCAGCTCACCACCGGGACAGGGGGAACTGTTTACTGAAGCTTTCTTT
CDR3 protein: CASSPPGQGELFTEAFF

D gene: -
V gene: TRBV10-3
clone size: -
J gene: TRBJ2-1
CDR3 DNA: TGTGCCATCAGTGTTGGGGAGCCCTCCTACAATGAGCAGTTCTTC
CDR3 protein: CAISVGEPSYNEQFF

D gene: TRBD1
V gene: TRBV6-6
clone size: -
J gene: TRBJ1-6
CDR3 DNA: TGTGCCAGCACCTCTGGACAGGGTTCACCCCTCCACTTT
CDR3 protein: CASTSGQGSPLHF

D gene: -
V gene: TRBV6-5
clone size: -
J gene: TRBJ1-4
CDR3 DNA: TGTGCCAGCAGTTCGACAGCCAATAATGAAAAACTGTTTTTT
CDR3 protein: CASSSTANNEKLFF

D gene: -
V gene: TRBV7-3
clone size: -
J gene: TRBJ1-1
CDR3 DNA: TGTGCCAGCAGCCGGACGGACAGAGGGTCCCTTGGCATGAACACTGAAGCTTTCTTT
CDR3 protein: CASSRTDRGSLGMNTEAFF

D gene: -
V gene: TRBV18
clone size: -
J gene: TRBJ2-3
CDR3 DNA: TGTGCCAGCTCAGAGGGAGATACGCAGTATTTT
CDR3 protein: CASSEGDTQYF

D gene: -
V gene: TRBV7-8
clone size: -
J gene: TRBJ2-4
CDR3 DNA: TGTGCCGGGGGGGACAGGGCCAAAAACATTCAGTACTTC
CDR3 protein: CAGGDRAKNIQYF

D gene: TRBD1
V gene: TRBV6-1
clone size: -
J gene: TRBJ1-1
CDR3 DNA: TGTGCCACCCAACGCCTTATGGACAGGGACACTGAAGCTTTCTTT
CDR3 protein: CATQRLMDRDTEAFF

D gene: TRBD2
V gene: TRBV7-6
clone size: -
J gene: TRBJ2-5
CDR3 DNA: TGTGCCAGCAGCTTAGTGGGTAGCGGGGCGTACCAAGAGACCCAGTACTTC
CDR3 protein: CASSLVGSGAYQETQYF

D gene: TRBD1
V gene: TRBV6-1
clone size: -
J gene: TRBJ1-5
CDR3 DNA: TGTGCCAGCAGTGAATCGGAGGGACAGGGCGATCAGCCCCAGCATTTT
CDR3 protein: CASSESEGQGDQPQHF

D gene: TRBD1
V gene: TRBV5-4
clone size: once
J gene: TRBJ2-2
CDR3 DNA: TGTGCCAGCAGCGCACGATCCGGGACAGGCCCCCGGGAGCTGTTTTTT
CDR3 protein: CASSARSGTGPRELFF

D gene: -
V gene: TRBV2
clone size: once
J gene: TRBJ2-7
CDR3 DNA: TGTGCCAGCTTGGTCAGGGTATCTGCCTTAAGCGAGCAGTACTTC
CDR3 protein: CASLVRVSALSEQYF

D gene: -
V gene: TRBV25-1
clone size: -
J gene: TRBJ1-4
CDR3 DNA: TGTGCCAGCAGTGAAGCAGGTACTAATGAAAAACTGTTTTTT
CDR3 protein: CASSEAGTNEKLFF

D gene: -
V gene: TRBV27
clone size: -
J gene: TRBJ2-7
CDR3 DNA: TGTGCCAGCAGTTTCTCCCACACCCCTAGCTCCTACGAGCAGTACTTC
CDR3 protein: CASSFSHTPSSYEQYF

D gene: TRBD1
V gene: TRBV6-5
clone size: -
J gene: TRBJ1-1
CDR3 DNA: TGTGCCAGCAGGCTGACAGGGGAGAACACTGAAGCTTTCTTT
CDR3 protein: CASRLTGENTEAFF

D gene: -
V gene: TRBV15
clone size: -
J gene: TRBJ2-1
CDR3 DNA: TGTGCCACCAGCAGAGATTTGAGGGATGAGCAGTTCTTC
CDR3 protein: CATSRDLRDEQFF

D gene: TRBD1
V gene: TRBV27
clone size: -
J gene: TRBJ1-1
CDR3 DNA: TGTGCCAGCAGGAACAGGGGGTATACTGAAGCTTTCTTT
CDR3 protein: CASRNRGYTEAFF

D gene: -
V gene: TRBV6-5
clone size: -
J gene: TRBJ2-7
CDR3 DNA: TGTGCCAGCAGTTTATGGCAGTGGGGCAACGAGCAGTACTTC
CDR3 protein: CASSLWQWGNEQYF

D gene: TRBD2
V gene: TRBV18
clone size: -
J gene: TRBJ2-2
CDR3 DNA: TGTGCCAGCTCACTCGGACTAGGGGACACCGGGGAGCTGTTTTTT
CDR3 protein: CASSLGLGDTGELFF

D gene: TRBD1
V gene: TRBV6-5
clone size: -
J gene: TRBJ1-3
CDR3 DNA: TGTGCCAGCATGCAGGGGGCGAAAGGAAACACCATATATTTT
CDR3 protein: CASMQGAKGNTIYF

D gene: TRBD1
V gene: TRBV5-1
clone size: once
J gene: TRBJ2-7
CDR3 DNA: TGCGCCAGCAGCGGGGGACAGGGCTACGAGCAGTACTTC
CDR3 protein: CASSGGQGYEQYF

D gene: TRBD1
V gene: TRBV6-1
clone size: -
J gene: TRBJ1-5
CDR3 DNA: TGTGCCAGCAGGACACAGGGGTTAGGAAATCAGCCCCAGCATTTT
CDR3 protein: CASRTQGLGNQPQHF

D gene: TRBD1
V gene: TRBV12-5
clone size: -
J gene: TRBJ1-1
CDR3 DNA: TGTGCTAGCAACTCAGGACAGGGGGAGCGGATGAACACTGAAGCTTTCTTT
CDR3 protein: CASNSGQGERMNTEAFF

D gene: -
V gene: TRBV7-2
clone size: -
J gene: TRBJ1-4
CDR3 DNA: TGTGCCAGCAGGTTACAGGCAGGGGCTGGGGAAAAACTGTTTTTT
CDR3 protein: CASRLQAGAGEKLFF

D gene: -
V gene: TRBV5-5
clone size: -
J gene: TRBJ2-5
CDR3 DNA: TGTGCCAGCAGCCGGGAGAGCCAAGAGACCCAGTACTTC
CDR3 protein: CASSRESQETQYF